The 31 T cell receptor beta chains in this list originate from one sample, sequenced in a study of blood T cell repertoires in COVID-19. TCRdb keeps only in-frame clones here, not all; method: immunoSEQ multiplex PCR. The sample has about 170,000 clones, 80% to 85% seen once. Material: peripheral blood. The receptors here all came from a man aged 70 or older with active or convalescent COVID-19.

This chain links TRBV5-5 with TRBJ1-5, with D tentatively TRBD1 (5 bases). The CDR3 loop spans 15 amino acids. The germline V and J ends were trimmed by 1 base and 0 bases, with 8 bases remaining between them. The germline gives CDR1 SGHKS, CDR2 YYEKEE (reference sequence). CDR3 DNA sequence: TGTGCCAGCAGCTTGACAGGAGATAGCAATCAGCCCCAGCATTTT. Protein product: CASSLTGDSNQPQHF.

V is TRBV5-1 and J is TRBJ2-6, with D uncertain. The germline CDR1 and CDR2 sequences are SGHRS and YFSETQ. This CDR3 spans 14 amino acids. Trimming shortened V by 2 bases and J by 2 bases, and 5 bases separated the two germline ends. The CDR3, as DNA: TGCGCCAGCAGCTTCCCGGCTGGGGCCAACGTCCTGACTTTC. The encoded protein is CASSFPAGANVLTF.

The rearrangement joins TRBV18 to TRBJ2-7; the D gene is possibly TRBD1 (5 bases). This CDR3 comprises 14 residues. Germline CDR1 and CDR2: KGHSH and LQKENI. V lost 6 bases, J lost 1 base, and 13 bases lay in between. CDR3 sequence (DNA): TGTGCCAGCTCCTCGTCCAGGGCGTCCTACGAGCAGTACTTC. Encoded protein: CASSSSRASYEQYF.

The V and J genes are TRBV6-5 and TRBJ1-1; TRBD1 matches at 7 bases. The CDR3 is made up of 13 amino acids. The germline V gene has CDR1 MNHEY and CDR2 SVGAGI. Germline trimming cut 5 bases from V and 8 bases from J; bases unmatched to any gene: 8. The CDR3 region is CASSRDSFEEAFF. The CDR3 region has the DNA TGTGCCAGCAGTCGGGACAGTTTCGAGGAAGCTTTCTTT.

The rearrangement joins TRBV7-2 to TRBJ1-2, with D possibly TRBD1 on 6 matching bases. The CDR3 spans 15 residues. Germline V gives CDR1 SGHTA, CDR2 FQGNSA. V lost 4 bases, J lost 7 bases, and 19 bases lay in between. The CDR3 nucleotides read TGTGCCAGCAGCTCTCGGGGGGCGGTTTTGGGTGGCTACACCTTC. Protein product: CASSSRGAVLGGYTF. The whole variable domain, remainder taken from reference TRBV7-2 and TRBJ1-2, is GAGVSQSPSNKVTEKGKDVELRCDPISGHTALYWYRQSLGQGLEFLIYFQGNSAPDKSGLPSDRFSAERTGGSVSTLTIQRTQQEDSAVYLCASSSRGAVLGGYTFGSGTRLTVV.

The chain is built from TRBV7-8 and TRBJ2-7, with D perhaps matching TRBD2 (5 bases). Trimming removed 5 bases from V and 2 bases from J, with 16 bases in between. This CDR3 contains 15 residues. CDR1 and CDR2 (germline): SGHVS, FQNEAQ. CDR3 in DNA: TGTGCCAGCAGCCCCTGGGCGCGGGCCACCTACGAGCAGTACTTC. Translated, it gives CASSPWARATYEQYF. The variable domain in full, completed from reference TRBV7-8 and TRBJ2-7, reads GAGVSQSPRYKVAKRGQDVALRCDPISGHVSLFWYQQALGQGPEFLTYFQNEAQLDKSGLPSDRFFAERPEGSVSTLKIQRTQQEDSAVYLCASSPWARATYEQYFGPGTRLTVT.

The rearrangement joins TRBV27 to TRBJ1-2; a possible D gene is TRBD1 (5 bases). This CDR3 is 17 amino acids long. V lost 2 bases and J 5 bases, leaving 21 bases between the germline ends. CDR1 and CDR2 (germline): MNHEY, SMNVEV (reference sequence). The CDR3 region is CASSLRSWEGSGYGYTF. The CDR3 DNA reads TGTGCCAGCAGTTTAAGGAGTTGGGAGGGGTCGGGGTATGGCTACACCTTC.

CDR3 sequence (DNA): TGTGCCACCAGTGATTTGTCACTCAGGGACTACACCTTC. It translates to CATSDLSLRDYTF. The chain carries TRBV24-1 and TRBJ1-2, with a tentative D call TRBD1 (5 bases). The CDR3 has 13 residues. The germline CDR1 and CDR2 sequences are KGHDR and SFDVKD. Trimming pared 0 bases from V and 10 bases from J, leaving 11 bases between.

The chain employs TRBV19 and TRBJ1-1; no reliable D call. The CDR3 is 11 residues long. Germline V CDR1 and CDR2: LNHDA, SQIVND (reference sequence). Trimming shortened V by 5 bases and J by 11 bases, and 12 bases separated the two germline ends. Here the CDR3 reads CASSYTVIAFF. The CDR3 DNA sequence: TGTGCCAGTAGTTATACGGTGATTGCTTTCTTT.

This clone has only one observation. CDR3 DNA sequence: TGTGCCAGCACGGGACTCAATCAGCCCCAGCATTTT. Amino acids: CASTGLNQPQHF. The V and J genes are TRBV6-5 and TRBJ1-5, with D maybe TRBD1 (5 bases). Per germline, CDR1 MNHEY and CDR2 SVGAGI. V lost 7 bases, J lost 3 bases, and 7 bases lay in between. The CDR3 spans 12 residues.

The rearrangement joins TRBV5-8 to TRBJ1-5; D is uncertain. Germline V gene data show CDR1 as SGHTS and CDR2 as YDEGEE. V lost 4 bases and J lost 0, with 11 bases in between. The CDR3 is 15 amino acids. The CDR3 DNA follows: TGTGCCAGCAGCCGGAAGGAGGTTAGCAATCAGCCCCAGCATTTT. Translating gives CASSRKEVSNQPQHF.

This chain uses TRBV5-6 with TRBJ2-3; 11 bases are shared with TRBD2. J was trimmed by 1 base and V by 0 bases; bases with no gene match: 4. Germline V gene lookup returns CDR1 SGHDT and CDR2 YYEEEE. The CDR3 loop spans 17 amino acids. The CDR3 sequence is CASSLGFSGGGTDTQYF. CDR3 nucleotide sequence: TGTGCCAGCAGCTTGGGCTTTAGCGGGGGGGGCACAGATACGCAGTATTTT.

J is TRBJ1-1 and V is TRBV6-2 or TRBV6-3; 7 bases match TRBD1. The germline V gene has CDR1 MNHEY and CDR2 SVGEGT. This CDR3 contains 13 residues. With V trimmed by 2 bases and J by 3 bases, 0 bases remained unmatched. In DNA form, the CDR3 reads TGTGCCAGCAGTTACGACAGGGACACTGAAGCTTTCTTT. Residues: CASSYDRDTEAFF.

The chain joins TRBV5-1 to TRBJ2-1; 9 nucleotides line up with TRBD1. Germline loops: CDR1 SGHRS, CDR2 YFSETQ. The J segment lost 1 base and the V segment lost 1 base, leaving 9 bases of the junction unmatched. The length of the CDR3 is 18 residues. The CDR3 spells CASSLLGGQGLSYNEQFF. The CDR3 region has the DNA TGCGCCAGCAGCTTGTTAGGGGGACAGGGCCTATCCTACAATGAGCAGTTCTTC.

V gene TRBV19 combines with J gene TRBJ1-2, with TRBD1 matching over 7 bases. V lost 4 bases to trimming and J lost 8 bases; unmatched junction nucleotides: 7. Germline V CDR1 and CDR2: LNHDA, SQIVND (reference sequence). The CDR3 has 13 amino acids. The CDR3 nucleotides read TGTGCCAGTAGTACCCCCCCGGACAGGGGCTACACCTTC. Translating it yields CASSTPPDRGYTF.

The sample holds one count of this clone. The rearrangement joins TRBV5-4 to TRBJ2-1; no reliable D call. Trimming shortened V by 4 bases and J by 1 base, and 6 bases separated the two germline ends. The CDR3 consists of 13 residues. The germline V gene encodes CDR1 SGHNT and CDR2 YYREEE (reference sequence). The CDR3 here is CASSEDSYNEQFF. As DNA, the CDR3 is TGTGCCAGCAGCGAGGATTCCTACAATGAGCAGTTCTTC. Combining the CDR3 with reference TRBV5-4 and TRBJ2-1 gives the whole variable domain ETGVTQSPTHLIKTRGQQVTLRCSSQSGHNTVSWYQQALGQGPQFIFQYYREEENGRGNFPPRFSGLQFPNYSSELNVNALELDDSALYLCASSEDSYNEQFFGPGTRLTVL.

The chain links TRBV5-5 to TRBJ1-1; D is ambiguous. The CDR3 consists of 14 residues. Trimming removed 0 bases at V and 1 base at J, with 7 bases between. Germline values: CDR1 SGHKS, CDR2 YYEKEE (reference sequence). Here the CDR3 reads CASSLAPENTEAFF. In DNA, the CDR3 is TGTGCCAGCAGCTTGGCCCCAGAGAACACTGAAGCTTTCTTT.

This clone was picked up a small number of times. V gene TRBV5-1 combines with J gene TRBJ1-4, with a tentative D call TRBD1 (5 bases). The germline gives CDR1 SGHRS, CDR2 YFSETQ. This CDR3 has 14 amino acids. The V gene lost 7 bases and the J gene lost 3 bases, with 13 bases spanning the gap. The CDR3 protein is CASALGGPNEKLFF. CDR3 sequence (DNA): TGCGCCAGCGCCCTCGGGGGACCTAATGAAAAACTGTTTTTT.

This clone was detected a few times. The chain is built from TRBV6-6 and TRBJ1-5; the D is unclear. The CDR3 is 15 residues long. V lost 2 bases, J lost 5 bases, and 13 bases lay in between. CDR1 and CDR2 (germline): MNHNY, SVGAGI (reference sequence). CDR3 in amino acids: CASSYLPKEDQPQHF. The CDR3 bases are TGTGCCAGCAGTTACCTCCCCAAGGAGGATCAGCCCCAGCATTTT.

The V gene is TRBV6-5, the J gene TRBJ2-5; D gene ambiguous. The V end lost 0 bases, the J end lost 5 bases, and 13 bases lay between the germline ends. This CDR3 is 15 amino acids long. Germline loops: CDR1 MNHEY, CDR2 SVGAGI. This chain's CDR3 is CASSYSPTTFETQYF. The CDR3 coding sequence is TGTGCCAGCAGTTACTCCCCCACTACGTTTGAGACCCAGTACTTC.

The chain joins TRBV9 to TRBJ2-2; 8 bases are shared with TRBD2. The V gene's germline CDR1 is SGDLS and CDR2 YYNGEE. The CDR3 has 16 amino acids. Unmatched junction bases numbered 1, after V lost 0 bases and J lost 0 bases. This CDR3 is CASSVGGLANTGELFF. In DNA form, the CDR3 reads TGTGCCAGCAGCGTAGGGGGACTAGCGAACACCGGGGAGCTGTTTTTT. Full variable domain (missing parts from reference TRBV9 and TRBJ2-2): DSGVTQTPKHLITATGQRVTLRCSPRSGDLSVYWYQQSLDQGLQFLIQYYNGEERAKGNILERFSAQQFPDLHSELNLSSLELGDSALYFCASSVGGLANTGELFFGEGSRLTVL.

The chain couples TRBV28 to TRBJ1-5; TRBD1 aligns across 9 bases. Trimming at V came to 3 bases and at J to 6 bases, leaving 3 bases not matched to a gene. The CDR3 is 14 residues long. Looked up from germline, CDR1 is MDHEN and CDR2 is SYDVKM. Here the CDR3 reads CASSFGQGIQPQHF. In DNA, the CDR3 is TGTGCCAGCAGTTTCGGACAGGGGATTCAGCCCCAGCATTTT.

V and J are TRBV7-2 and TRBJ2-1; 11 nucleotides line up with TRBD2. The CDR3 extends over 19 amino acids. Per the germline V gene, CDR1 is SGHTA and CDR2 is FQGNSA. The J segment lost 0 bases and the V segment lost 1 base, leaving 8 bases of the junction unmatched. The CDR3 here is CASSLVGTSGLSSYNEQFF. As DNA, the CDR3 is TGTGCCAGCAGCTTAGTCGGGACTAGCGGATTAAGCTCCTACAATGAGCAGTTCTTC.

CDR3 loop: CASSASKTGRGNTIYF. For the CDR3, the DNA is TGTGCCAGCAGCGCGTCTAAGACAGGTCGAGGAAACACCATATATTTT. V gene TRBV9 combines with J gene TRBJ1-3, with D perhaps TRBD1 (6 bases). The CDR3 length is 16 residues. Trimming shortened V by 3 bases and J by 4 bases, and 17 bases separated the two germline ends. CDR1 is SGDLS, CDR2 YYNGEE, per germline.

In DNA, the CDR3 is TGCAGCGTTGTTTGGAGGACAGGGGGTAACTATGGCTACACCTTC. It encodes CSVVWRTGGNYGYTF. This chain links TRBV29-1 with TRBJ1-2, with 10 bases aligning to TRBD1. CDR3 length: 15 amino acids. The germline V gene has CDR1 SQVTM and CDR2 ANQGSEA. V was pared by 4 bases and J by 1 base, with 6 bases of the junction left unmatched.

The chain recombines TRBV19 with TRBJ1-6; 8 nucleotides match TRBD1. The CDR3 has 14 residues. CDR1 is LNHDA and CDR2 is SQIVND in the germline V gene (reference sequence). The J segment lost 10 bases and the V segment lost 6 bases, leaving 8 bases of the junction unmatched. CDR3: CASSFLTGESPLHF. CDR3 nucleotides: TGTGCCAGTAGCTTCTTGACAGGGGAATCACCCCTCCACTTT.

This clone was counted a few times. The genes are TRBV3-1 (or the pseudogene TRBV3-2) and TRBJ1-4; D not resolved. Trimming removed 8 bases from V and 5 bases from J, with 12 bases in between. The CDR3 covers 13 residues. Germline CDR1 reads LGHDT; CDR2 reads YNNKEL (reference sequence). DNA for the CDR3: TGTGCCAGCGGCTCGGTGGGCAATGAAAAACTGTTTTTT. Translated, it gives CASGSVGNEKLFF.

The genes are TRBV15 and TRBJ2-2, with 13 bases matching TRBD2. J lost 7 bases, V lost 2 bases, and 10 bases had no gene match. This CDR3 is built from 18 residues. The germline V gene encodes CDR1 LNHNV and CDR2 YYDKDF (reference sequence). CDR3 nucleotides: TGTGCCACCAGCAGATTGACCGGGACTAGCGGGGTTGGCGGGGAGCTGTTTTTT. Amino acid sequence: CATSRLTGTSGVGGELFF.

The chain carries TRBV6-2 or TRBV6-3 and TRBJ2-3; D not certain. With 0 bases removed from V and 1 base from J, the gap between germline ends came to 11 bases. Germline-derived CDR1 and CDR2 are MNHEY and SVGEGT. The CDR3 has 16 residues. The CDR3 DNA follows: TGTGCCAGCAGTTACTCAGGCGGCCACCGCACAGATACGCAGTATTTT. Its protein is CASSYSGGHRTDTQYF.

The rearrangement joins TRBV12-3 or TRBV12-4 to TRBJ1-2; 7 nucleotides line up with TRBD1. The trim removed 3 bases at V and 4 bases at J, leaving 2 bases unmatched. This CDR3 has 13 residues. The CDR3 region has the DNA TGTGCCAGCAGTTTCGACAGGGTCTATGGCTACACCTTC. Protein: CASSFDRVYGYTF.

The chain uses TRBV4-3 and TRBJ1-4, with a tentative D call TRBD1 (5 bases). Germline values: CDR1 LGHNA, CDR2 YSLEER. This CDR3 has 15 residues. The germline V and J ends were trimmed by 1 base and 8 bases, with 14 bases remaining between them. The CDR3: CASSQVPQGGEKLFF. The DNA of the CDR3 is TGCGCCAGCAGCCAAGTCCCCCAGGGTGGAGAAAAACTGTTTTTT.